The 13 T cell receptor beta chains below were found in one sample sequenced in a study of blood T cell repertoires in COVID-19. The method was immunoSEQ multiplex PCR; TCRdb's version includes in-frame clones alone and lacks a portion of them. The sample yields tens of thousands of clones, approximately 84% seen once. Sequencing used peripheral blood. The receptors were sampled from a human donor in a cohort sampled during active COVID-19.

The rearrangement links TRBV5-1 to TRBJ2-5, with 9 bases that match TRBD1. V gave up 6 bases and J gave up 5 bases; unmatched junction bases: 8. CDR3 length: 14 amino acids. Germline CDR1 reads SGHRS; CDR2 reads YFSETQ. The CDR3, as DNA: TGCGCCAGCACTTCATCCGGACAGGGGGAGACCCAGTACTTC. Protein product: CASTSSGQGETQYF.

This clone was counted once. V is TRBV19 and J is TRBJ1-6; D may be TRBD1 (6 bases). The germline V gene encodes CDR1 LNHDA and CDR2 SQIVND (reference sequence). Trimming took 3 bases from V and 0 from J, leaving 15 bases between them. The CDR3 has 18 residues. The CDR3 DNA follows: TGTGCCAGTAGTATCAGGGGCGAAACTTACTCCTATAATTCACCCCTCCACTTT. Translation gives CASSIRGETYSYNSPLHF.

The chain is built from TRBV6-5 and TRBJ2-4; TRBD1 matches 10 bases. The CDR3 loop spans 15 amino acids. CDR1 is MNHEY and CDR2 is SVGAGI in the germline V gene. With 8 bases clipped from V and 8 bases from J, the junction kept 12 bases outside the gene matches. CDR3 residues: CASGPGDRGLDIQYF. CDR3 DNA sequence: TGTGCCAGCGGCCCCGGGGACAGGGGATTGGACATTCAGTACTTC.

The chain employs TRBV4-2 and TRBJ2-5, with unresolved D. CDR1 is LGHNA and CDR2 is YNFKEQ in the germline V gene. CDR3 length: 13 residues. V gave up 1 base and J gave up 7 bases, with 10 bases separating them. CDR3 protein: CASSQGLDVTQYF. CDR3 coding DNA: TGTGCCAGCAGCCAAGGGCTAGATGTGACCCAGTACTTC.

The V gene is TRBV29-1, the J gene TRBJ2-1; possibly TRBD2 for D (5 bases). Looked up from germline, CDR1 is SQVTM and CDR2 is ANQGSEA. The V and J ends lost 6 bases and 10 bases respectively, with 13 bases between them. The CDR3 totals 11 residues. The CDR3 sequence is CSVDRGFEQFF. The CDR3 bases are TGCAGCGTCGACCGGGGATTCGAGCAGTTCTTC.

This rearrangement joins TRBV5-1 to TRBJ1-2; D is possibly TRBD1 (6 bases). The CDR3 loop spans 15 amino acids. V shed 0 bases and J shed 4 bases, with 13 bases lying between them. The germline V gene has CDR1 SGHRS and CDR2 YFSETQ. This chain's CDR3 is CASSLVAGTTYGYTF. In nucleotides, the CDR3 is TGCGCCAGCAGCTTGGTAGCAGGGACAACCTATGGCTACACCTTC.

The V and J genes are TRBV28 and TRBJ1-3; D is perhaps TRBD1 (5 bases). The CDR3 loop spans 15 amino acids. Trimming stripped 3 bases from V and 2 bases from J, with 11 bases between. CDR1 is MDHEN, CDR2 SYDVKM, per germline. The CDR3 loop is CASSLNRLPGNTIYF. In nucleotides, the CDR3 is TGTGCCAGCAGTTTGAACAGGTTGCCTGGAAACACCATATATTTT.

V is TRBV6-5 and J is TRBJ1-1; a possible D gene is TRBD1 (6 bases). V lost 6 bases to trimming and J lost 3 bases, with 14 bases between them. The CDR3 contains 14 residues. Germline CDR1 and CDR2: MNHEY and SVGAGI. CDR3 nucleotide sequence: TGTGCCAGCAGACCGTGGACAGATTACACTGAAGCTTTCTTT. This encodes CASRPWTDYTEAFF.

This chain links TRBV19 with TRBJ2-1; 11 bases are shared with TRBD2. CDR1 is LNHDA, CDR2 SQIVND, per germline (reference sequence). The J segment lost 9 bases and the V segment lost 9 bases, leaving 13 bases of the junction unmatched. The CDR3 extends over 15 amino acids. The CDR3 nucleotides are TGTGCCAGCCGAATTACTAGCGGGAGTATGGGTGAGCAGTTCTTC. This codes for CASRITSGSMGEQFF.

With respect to this clone: This specimen includes other DNA sequences encoding the same CDR3. The chain couples TRBV2 to TRBJ2-2, with D possibly matching TRBD1 (5 bases). The CDR3 runs to 14 residues. With 4 bases removed from V and 5 bases from J, the gap between germline ends came to 11 bases. The V gene's germline CDR1 is SNHLY and CDR2 FYNNEI. The DNA of the CDR3 is TGTGCCAGCAGTGGACAGTCAAGGACCGGGGAGCTGTTTTTT. As protein: CASSGQSRTGELFF. The complete variable domain, with remaining parts taken from reference TRBV2 and TRBJ2-2, reads EPEVTQTPSHQVTQMGQEVILRCVPISNHLYFYWYRQILGQKVEFLVSFYNNEISEKSEIFDDQFSVERPDGSNFTLKIRSTKLEDSAMYFCASSGQSRTGELFFGEGSRLTVL.

This sequence joins TRBV5-1 and TRBJ2-7; 8 bases map to TRBD1. Germline V gives CDR1 SGHRS, CDR2 YFSETQ. The CDR3 has 14 residues. V dropped 0 bases and J dropped 7; count of bases not matched to a gene: 6. CDR3 region: CASSLGRGLGEQYF. DNA for the CDR3: TGCGCCAGCAGCTTGGGCAGGGGGCTGGGAGAGCAGTACTTC.

V is TRBV3-1 (or the pseudogene TRBV3-2) and J is TRBJ1-5; D not resolved. This CDR3 contains 14 residues. The V and J ends lost 0 bases and 2 bases respectively, with 5 bases between them. Germline values: CDR1 LGHDT, CDR2 YNNKEL (reference sequence). The DNA for the CDR3 is TGTGCCAGCAGCCAAGATTTAGGCAATCAGCCCCAGCATTTT. Translation gives CASSQDLGNQPQHF.

This sequence joins TRBV5-4 and TRBJ2-5; 8 bases are shared with TRBD2. Trimming at V came to 6 bases and at J to 2 bases, leaving 12 bases not matched to a gene. Germline lookup yields CDR1 SGHNT and CDR2 YYREEE (reference sequence). The CDR3 extends over 16 amino acids. Here the CDR3 DNA reads TGTGCCAGCACCAAAAAACGGGAGGGGCGGCAAGAGACCCAGTACTTC. It encodes CASTKKREGRQETQYF.